These 8 T cell receptor beta chains share one sample of origin, sequenced in a study of blood T cell repertoires in COVID-19. TCRdb's copy holds only in-frame clones and misses some; the assay was immunoSEQ multiplex PCR. The table lists hundreds of thousands of clones, around 84% of them singletons. The sample was peripheral blood. The source is a woman of 80 years or more with active or convalescent COVID-19.

V is TRBV7-6 and J is TRBJ1-6; D possibly corresponds to TRBD1 (5 bases). Germline V gives CDR1 SGHVS, CDR2 FNYEAQ. This CDR3 is 15 amino acids long. Trimming pared 0 bases from V and 7 bases from J, leaving 10 bases between. CDR3 sequence (DNA): TGTGCCAGCAGCTTAGCCGCAGGGATCAATTCACCCCTCCACTTT. It specifies CASSLAAGINSPLHF.

V and J are TRBV18 and TRBJ2-1; 9 bases are a match to TRBD2. J gave up 1 base and V 2 bases, and 3 bases lay outside the gene matches. Germline V gives CDR1 KGHSH, CDR2 LQKENI. The CDR3 has 16 amino acids. The CDR3 nucleotides read TGTGCCAGCTCACCAATAGCGGGGGTTTCCTACAATGAGCAGTTCTTC. Its translation: CASSPIAGVSYNEQFF.

The rearrangement links TRBV7-2 to TRBJ2-7; 7 nucleotides match TRBD1. V dropped 1 base and J dropped 3; count of bases not matched to a gene: 6. The germline V gene has CDR1 SGHTA and CDR2 FQGNSA. The CDR3 loop spans 15 amino acids. The CDR3 DNA reads TGTGCCAGCAGCTTAGGGGGCAGGGGGAACTACGAGCAGTACTTC. Residues: CASSLGGRGNYEQYF.

The rearrangement links TRBV5-1 to TRBJ1-1; D gene unclear. The CDR3 covers 12 residues. V shed 3 bases and J shed 8 bases, with 11 bases lying between them. Looked up from germline, CDR1 is SGHRS and CDR2 is YFSETQ. The CDR3 sequence is CASSSITEEAFF. In nucleotides, the CDR3 is TGCGCCAGCAGCTCGATTACCGAGGAAGCTTTCTTT.

This chain connects TRBV5-5 to TRBJ1-5; 7 nucleotides agree with TRBD1. Germline V gives CDR1 SGHKS, CDR2 YYEKEE (reference sequence). Trimming took 0 bases from V and 5 from J; bases not matched to a gene: 5. CDR3 size: 15 residues. The CDR3 DNA is TGTGCCAGCAGCTTGGTAGGGGGCATAGATCAGCCCCAGCATTTT. Protein: CASSLVGGIDQPQHF. The variable domain in full, completed from reference TRBV5-5 and TRBJ1-5, reads DAGVTQSPTHLIKTRGQQVTLRCSPISGHKSVSWYQQVLGQGPQFIFQYYEKEERGRGNFPDRFSARQFPNYSSELNVNALLLGDSALYLCASSLVGGIDQPQHFGDGTRLSIL.

The chain is built from TRBV28 and TRBJ1-5; D remains unclear. V was pared by 6 bases and J by 5 bases, with 11 bases between. In germline, CDR1 is MDHEN, CDR2 SYDVKM. The CDR3 contains 13 residues. This CDR3 is CASSFERDQPQHF. CDR3 DNA sequence: TGTGCCAGCAGCTTCGAGAGGGATCAGCCCCAGCATTTT.

The gene calls are TRBV6-5 and TRBJ1-4; a possible D gene is TRBD1 (6 bases). V dropped 7 bases and J dropped 6 bases, with 15 bases sitting between them. The germline V gene encodes CDR1 MNHEY and CDR2 SVGAGI. The CDR3 consists of 14 residues. The CDR3 sequence: CASKLIWTDEKLFF. As DNA, the CDR3 is TGTGCCAGCAAGCTAATATGGACAGATGAAAAACTGTTTTTT.

This chain uses TRBV7-9 with TRBJ2-1; 8 bases align to TRBD2. Germline lookup yields CDR1 SEHNR and CDR2 FQNEAQ (reference sequence). The CDR3 has 19 residues. The V gene end was trimmed by 6 bases and the J gene end by 1 base; junction bases not matched to a gene: 17. CDR3 amino acids: CASSSGGGLSLYSYNEQFF. For the CDR3, the DNA is TGTGCCAGCAGTAGTGGCGGGGGGCTATCCTTATATTCCTACAATGAGCAGTTCTTC.